These 23 T cell receptor beta chains originate from one sample sequenced in a study of spatial heterogeneity in lung cancer. The time point was: blood at routine non-recurrence follow-up after resection. From the 5' RACE reads, TCRdb called clonotypes with MiXCR, one entry per CDR3 protein. The data hold just over 70,000 distinct CDR3 sequences, with around 8.9% observed a single time. Here the sequenced sample was PBMCs, taken at follow-up. The receptors originated from a female donor with early-stage non-small cell lung cancer.

This clonotype was recorded many times. J is TRBJ2-7 and V is TRBV10-2; 13 bases align to TRBD2. The germline V gene encodes CDR1 WSHSY and CDR2 SAAADI. V gave up 7 bases and J gave up 4 bases; unmatched junction bases: 4. The CDR3 is 14 residues long. The DNA for the CDR3 is TGCGCCAGCACTTGGACTAGCGGGAGATACGAGCAGTACTTC. Encoded protein: CASTWTSGRYEQYF.

This clonotype was observed many times. V gene TRBV5-4 combines with J gene TRBJ2-1; a weak D match, TRBD2 (5 bases). Trimming removed 1 base at V and 4 bases at J, with 15 bases between. The germline V gene has CDR1 SGHNT and CDR2 YYREEE (reference sequence). The CDR3 length is 16 residues. Written as DNA, the CDR3 is TGTGCCAGCAGCTTGATCGCGGGCGACCCGTACAATGAGCAGTTCTTC. Translated, it gives CASSLIAGDPYNEQFF.

This clonotype was counted only a few times. The chain couples TRBV14 to TRBJ2-3, with 8 bases aligning to TRBD1. The germline V gene encodes CDR1 SGHDN and CDR2 FVKESK. The trim removed 2 bases at V and 6 bases at J, leaving 13 bases unmatched. The CDR3 consists of 17 residues. Here the CDR3 reads CASSQKTGVILTDTQYF. The DNA for the CDR3 is TGTGCCAGCAGCCAAAAGACAGGGGTCATTTTAACGGATACGCAGTATTTT.

This clonotype has at least ten counts. The chain employs TRBV7-3 and TRBJ2-3; possible D gene TRBD2, 5 bases. The CDR3 extends over 14 amino acids. Trimming cost V 6 bases and J 3 bases, with 13 bases left between them. The germline V gene encodes CDR1 SGHTA and CDR2 FQGTGA. This chain's CDR3 is CASSLLVSTDTQYF. Written as DNA, the CDR3 is TGTGCCAGCAGTCTACTAGTATCGACAGATACGCAGTATTTT.

V and J are TRBV7-9 and TRBJ2-5; 13 nucleotides line up with TRBD2. Germline loops: CDR1 SEHNR, CDR2 FQNEAQ (reference sequence). The CDR3 spans 15 residues. J lost 2 bases, V lost 5 bases, and 2 bases had no gene match. Here the CDR3 reads CASSPGLAGQETQYF. The CDR3 bases are TGTGCCAGCAGCCCGGGACTAGCGGGGCAAGAGACCCAGTACTTC.

This clonotype was detected many times. The chain employs TRBV29-1 and TRBJ1-2; D not resolved. CDR3 length: 11 residues. Germline CDR1 SQVTM, CDR2 ANQGSEA. Trimming cost V 5 bases and J 4 bases, with 8 bases left between them. Written as DNA, the CDR3 is TGCAGCGTTTTCCACGGCTATGGCTACACCTTC. Its protein is CSVFHGYGYTF.

This clonotype was seen at least ten times. The chain carries TRBV11-2 and TRBJ2-2, with D possibly being TRBD2 (6 bases). The V and J ends lost 3 bases and 8 bases respectively, with 10 bases between them. Germline CDR1 is SGHAT and CDR2 is FQNNGV. CDR3 length: 13 amino acids. The CDR3 here is CASSLGTWGELFF. In DNA, the CDR3 is TGTGCCAGCAGCTTGGGGACTTGGGGGGAGCTGTTTTTT.

This clonotype was observed many times. The V gene is TRBV12-3 or TRBV12-4, the J gene TRBJ2-6; D is undetermined. Deletions cut 5 bases from V and 0 bases from J, with 20 bases between. This CDR3 comprises 19 residues. The DNA of the CDR3 is TGTGCCAGCAGTCCCGGTCTCGGACCGGCTCTCTCTGGGGCCAACGTCCTGACTTTC. This sequence encodes CASSPGLGPALSGANVLTF.

This clonotype was counted ten times or more. This chain links TRBV5-1 with TRBJ2-3; 11 bases match TRBD2. The CDR3 is made up of 16 amino acids. The germline V gene encodes CDR1 SGHRS and CDR2 YFSETQ. V shed 3 bases and J 6 bases; nucleotides not matched to a gene: 9. CDR3 region: CASSSKTSGEADTQYF. CDR3 DNA: TGCGCCAGCAGCTCCAAGACTAGCGGGGAGGCTGATACGCAGTATTTT.

This clonotype came up many times. This chain joins TRBV7-9 and TRBJ2-6; D unclear. From germline, CDR1 is SEHNR and CDR2 FQNEAQ (reference sequence). The CDR3 extends over 13 amino acids. V was pared by 4 bases and J by 2 bases, with 3 bases between. The CDR3 loop reads CASSSTGANVLTF. The CDR3 bases are TGTGCCAGCAGCTCCACTGGGGCCAACGTCCTGACTTTC.

In its sample, this clonotype was seen many times. CDR3: CASSGRLYRAGQETQYF. The CDR3, as DNA: TGTGCCAGCAGTGGCAGGTTATACCGGGCAGGTCAAGAGACCCAGTACTTC. The chain is built from TRBV6-1 and TRBJ2-5; D unclear. Germline V CDR1 and CDR2: MNHNS, SASEGT. This CDR3 has 17 residues. Trimming left V 4 bases short and J 2 bases short, with 20 bases between.

This clonotype was found many times. This chain uses TRBV3-1 with TRBJ2-7, with a weak D call TRBD2 (5 bases). Germline values: CDR1 LGHDT, CDR2 YNNKEL (reference sequence). The germline V and J ends were trimmed by 1 base and 7 bases, with 8 bases remaining between them. This CDR3 is built from 12 residues. The CDR3 loop is CASSQVRGEQYF. CDR3 DNA: TGTGCCAGCAGCCAAGTCCGGGGAGAGCAGTACTTC.

This clonotype was seen more than once but under ten times. The J gene is TRBJ1-1, the V gene TRBV4-1, with D possibly matching TRBD1 (6 bases). The CDR3 sequence is 15 residues long. The ends were cut back, 1 base at V and 4 bases at J, with 13 bases in the middle. Germline CDR1 reads MGHRA; CDR2 reads YSYEKL. The CDR3 sequence is CASSQGQGRITEAFF. The CDR3 DNA reads as TGCGCCAGCAGCCAAGGGCAGGGGAGAATCACTGAAGCTTTCTTT.

This clonotype was seen ten or more times. The chain links TRBV7-2 to TRBJ2-1, with D hard to call. CDR3 length equals 12 residues. Per germline, CDR1 SGHTA and CDR2 FQGNSA. Trimming pared 1 base from V and 8 bases from J, leaving 6 bases between. CDR3: CASSLGGDEQFF. CDR3 DNA: TGTGCCAGCAGCTTAGGGGGTGATGAGCAGTTCTTC.

This clonotype was recorded at least ten times. The CDR3 region is CASTDRGGEDTQYF. Here the CDR3 DNA reads TGTGCCAGCACCGACAGGGGGGGTGAAGATACGCAGTATTTT. The V and J genes are TRBV7-9 and TRBJ2-3, with 9 bases fitting TRBD1. J gave up 5 bases and V 7 bases, and 7 bases lay outside the gene matches. From germline, CDR1 is SEHNR and CDR2 FQNEAQ (reference sequence). The CDR3 has 14 residues.

This clonotype was picked up many times. The chain carries TRBV18 and TRBJ2-7; D is unresolved. This CDR3 contains 13 residues. CDR1 and CDR2 from the germline V gene are KGHSH and LQKENI. V gave up 6 bases and J gave up 2 bases, with 11 bases separating them. The CDR3 nucleotides are TGTGCCAGCTCTGCAGGCGAGCCCTACGAGCAGTACTTC. This sequence encodes CASSAGEPYEQYF.

This clonotype was counted at least ten times. This sequence joins TRBV19 and TRBJ2-3, with D perhaps given as TRBD1 or TRBD2 (5 bases each). Germline V gene lookup returns CDR1 LNHDA and CDR2 SQIVND (reference sequence). The CDR3 has 15 amino acids. V shed 6 bases and J shed 1 base, with 14 bases lying between them. CDR3 residues: CASSKGPSRTDTQYF. The DNA for the CDR3 is TGTGCCAGTAGCAAGGGACCCTCACGCACAGATACGCAGTATTTT.

At least ten counts were recorded for this clonotype. The J gene is TRBJ2-1, the V gene TRBV6-5; D ambiguous. V lost 0 bases and J 0 bases, leaving 9 bases between the germline ends. This CDR3 is built from 16 residues. Germline values: CDR1 MNHEY, CDR2 SVGAGI. CDR3 protein: CASSYSLRSSYNEQFF. The CDR3 DNA reads as TGTGCCAGCAGTTACTCGCTCCGGAGCTCCTACAATGAGCAGTTCTTC.

This clonotype was seen repeatedly, ten times or more. The genes are TRBV5-1 and TRBJ2-3; 12 nucleotides align to TRBD2. Trimming at V came to 0 bases and at J to 4 bases, leaving 3 bases not matched to a gene. CDR3 length: 16 residues. Germline V gene lookup returns CDR1 SGHRS and CDR2 YFSETQ. The CDR3, as DNA: TGCGCCAGCAGCTTGGGACTAGCGGGAGTGTCAGATACGCAGTATTTT. The encoded protein is CASSLGLAGVSDTQYF.

V gene TRBV7-2 combines with J gene TRBJ2-3; D gene uncertain. Germline V gives CDR1 SGHTA, CDR2 FQGNSA. Trimming pared 2 bases from V and 0 bases from J, leaving 3 bases between. This CDR3 contains 13 residues. The CDR3 protein is CASSLYSTDTQYF. The DNA of the CDR3 is TGTGCCAGCAGCTTATATAGCACAGATACGCAGTATTTT.

This chain uses TRBV2 with TRBJ2-2; D gene unclear. This CDR3 is built from 15 residues. CDR1 is SNHLY and CDR2 is FYNNEI in the germline V gene. Trimming took off 3 bases at V and 2 bases at J, with 10 bases between the two ends. The CDR3 bases are TGTGCCAGCAGTGACGAAGGGTTTAACACCGGGGAGCTGTTTTTT. Translating it yields CASSDEGFNTGELFF.

This clonotype appeared many times. The chain combines TRBV3-1 with TRBJ1-4; D remains ambiguous. This CDR3 contains 13 residues. Trimming shortened V by 1 base and J by 7 bases, and 7 bases separated the two germline ends. Germline V gene sequence: CDR1 LGHDT, CDR2 YNNKEL (reference sequence). The CDR3 DNA reads as TGTGCCAGCAGCCAAGTCGGGGTTGAAAAACTGTTTTTT. Translated: CASSQVGVEKLFF.

This clonotype was seen at least ten times. The rearrangement uses TRBV5-1 and TRBJ2-7, with TRBD2 matching over 10 bases. V gave up 1 base and J gave up 4 bases; unmatched junction bases: 5. This CDR3 has 15 residues. Per the germline V gene, CDR1 is SGHRS and CDR2 is YFSETQ. The CDR3: CASSLRTSGIYEQYF. CDR3 DNA sequence: TGCGCCAGCAGCTTGAGGACTAGCGGCATTTACGAGCAGTACTTC.